The present entry profiles one T cell receptor beta chain with its context. Likely unrecorded immune exposures existed in these nominally healthy donors. A multiplex PCR was run with 60 Vbeta primers and 13 Jbeta primers. Profiled with immunoSEQ multiplex PCR; TCRdb holds only in-frame clones, not every one. The sample contains approximately 170,000 clones, 70% to 80% of which appear only once. This entry is derived from a study of cytomegalovirus exposure and HLA in healthy donors. Germline V gives CDR1 ENHRY, CDR2 SYGVKD. The CDR3 contains 13 residues. Trimming removed 4 bases from V and 1 base from J, with 7 bases in between.

The sequenced material came from PBMCs. This sequence was found in a man younger than 30 in good health and CMV-seropositive. V usage is TRBV10-3 and J usage is TRBJ2-5, with D possibly TRBD1 on 5 matching bases. CDR3 in amino acids: CAISVTAQETQYF. CDR3 in DNA: TGTGCCATCAGTGTGACAGCCCAAGAGACCCAGTACTTC.